The 3 T cell receptor beta chains below come from one sample, sequenced in a study of cytomegalovirus exposure and HLA in healthy donors. Both 60 Vbeta primers and 13 Jbeta primers went into the PCR. Sequenced by immunoSEQ multiplex PCR; TCRdb stores in-frame clones only, minus some. Of about 200,000 clones listed, approximately 90% are singletons. Sequenced sample: PBMCs. The receptors come from a boy younger than 10 in good health and CMV-seronegative.

The chain employs TRBV2 and TRBJ1-1; D is unresolved. Trimming removed 7 bases at V and 2 bases at J, with 5 bases between. The germline V gene encodes CDR1 SNHLY and CDR2 FYNNEI. CDR3 length: 11 amino acids. The CDR3 protein is CASNLNTEAFF. In DNA, the CDR3 is TGTGCCAGCAATCTAAACACTGAAGCTTTCTTT.

The V and J genes are TRBV6-1 and TRBJ1-1; weak D call: TRBD1 (5 bases). Trimming cost V 5 bases and J 1 base, with 14 bases left between them. CDR1 is MNHNS, CDR2 SASEGT, per germline. This CDR3 region has 15 residues. The CDR3 coding sequence is TGTGCCAGCAGTTTGCTAGGGACTTCGAACACTGAAGCTTTCTTT. This translates into CASSLLGTSNTEAFF.

V is TRBV15 and J is TRBJ2-1, with 7 bases matching TRBD2. The length of the CDR3 is 14 residues. From germline, CDR1 is LNHNV and CDR2 YYDKDF (reference sequence). The J segment lost 4 bases and the V segment lost 7 bases, leaving 7 bases of the junction unmatched. CDR3 DNA: TGTGCCACCAACCCGTTGGGGGGGTACAATGAGCAGTTCTTC. Protein product: CATNPLGGYNEQFF.